Sequencing of this T cell receptor (beta chain) was carried out in a study of Graves' ophthalmopathy and Graves' hyperthyroidism. Amplification of the TCR beta CDR3 regions used RNA transcripts (as template). An initial RT-PCR round employing HTBI primers preceded a second-round multiplex PCR. TCRdb re-analysed the multiplex PCR reads in MiXCR, keeping a single row per CDR3 protein. The repertoire has 400,000 or so distinct CDR3 sequences, 17% of them found once; the top ten carry roughly 2.3%. This clonotype was counted ten times or more. Its target is not known. Study results and caveats: Most expanded thyroid clonotypes above 0.001 frequency also appeared in blood.

The sequence derives from an adult woman with stable Graves' hyperthyroidism. Sequencing was done on a sample of peripheral blood.

DNA of the CDR3: TGTGCCAGCAGTTACACACCGGGACAGGGACGTGGCGAGCAGTACTTC. It yields the protein CASSYTPGQGRGEQYF. The V call is TRBV6-5, the J call TRBJ2-7, with TRBD1 matching 9 bases. Germline lookup yields CDR1 MNHEY and CDR2 SVGAGI. This CDR3 comprises 16 residues. V lost 2 bases, J lost 6 bases, and 11 bases stayed unmatched.